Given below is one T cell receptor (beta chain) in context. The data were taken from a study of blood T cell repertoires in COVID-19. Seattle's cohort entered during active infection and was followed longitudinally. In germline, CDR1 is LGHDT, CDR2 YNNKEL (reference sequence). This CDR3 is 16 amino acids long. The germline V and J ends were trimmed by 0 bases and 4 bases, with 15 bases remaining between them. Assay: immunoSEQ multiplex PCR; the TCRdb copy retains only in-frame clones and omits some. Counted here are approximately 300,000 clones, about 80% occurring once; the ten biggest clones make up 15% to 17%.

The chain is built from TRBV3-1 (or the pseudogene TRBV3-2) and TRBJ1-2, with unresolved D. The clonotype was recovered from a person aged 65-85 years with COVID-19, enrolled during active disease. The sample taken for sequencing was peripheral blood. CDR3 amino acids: CASSQDPRGLTYGYTF. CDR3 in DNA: TGTGCCAGCAGCCAAGATCCCCGGGGTTTGACCTATGGCTACACCTTC.